This passage covers 6 T cell receptor beta chains from one sample sequenced in a study of control samples from healthy donors and cancer patients. TCRdb's copy holds only in-frame clones and misses some; the assay was immunoSEQ multiplex PCR. This table holds 150,000 to 200,000 clones, 70% to 90% found once. Sequenced material: blood. These receptors originate from a young man in good health.

This chain links TRBV7-2 with TRBJ2-5, with D perhaps TRBD2 (5 bases). Trimming took 1 base from V and 5 from J, leaving 11 bases between them. The germline V gene has CDR1 SGHTA and CDR2 FQGNSA. CDR3 length: 14 amino acids. As DNA, the CDR3 is TGTGCCAGCAGCTTAGTTTGGACTGGGGAGACCCAGTACTTC. Translating gives CASSLVWTGETQYF.

This chain uses TRBV3-1 (or the pseudogene TRBV3-2) with TRBJ2-3; the match to TRBD2 covers 7 bases. With V trimmed by 4 bases and J by 3 bases, 4 bases remained unmatched. CDR3 size: 14 residues. The germline gives CDR1 LGHDT, CDR2 YNNKEL (reference sequence). The DNA for the CDR3 is TGTGCCAGCAGCCTCTCGGGACTAACAGATACGCAGTATTTT. It encodes CASSLSGLTDTQYF.

The DNA of the CDR3 is TGTGCCAGCAGCGTCCTCCTAAACCGGGACAGGGGGCGGGGAGATACGCAGTATTTT. Its translation is CASSVLLNRDRGRGDTQYF. The rearrangement uses TRBV9 and TRBJ2-3; 12 nucleotides line up with TRBD1. V shed 2 bases and J 5 bases; nucleotides not matched to a gene: 15. Germline CDR1 is SGDLS and CDR2 is YYNGEE. The CDR3 extends over 19 amino acids.

V and J are TRBV28 and TRBJ2-1; 7 nucleotides line up with TRBD2. J gave up 2 bases and V 7 bases, and 11 bases lay outside the gene matches. Germline-derived CDR1 and CDR2 are MDHEN and SYDVKM. This CDR3 contains 16 residues. The CDR3 region is CASTSDQRGTYNEQFF. In DNA, the CDR3 is TGTGCCAGCACTTCAGATCAGCGGGGCACCTACAATGAGCAGTTCTTC.

The chain is built from TRBV20-1 and TRBJ1-1; weak D call: TRBD1 (5 bases). The germline V and J ends were trimmed by 6 bases and 3 bases, with 8 bases remaining between them. This CDR3 has 11 amino acids. Germline assignment: CDR1 DFQATT and CDR2 SNEGSKA (reference sequence). DNA for the CDR3: TGCAGTGCCGTGGGGGACACTGAAGCTTTCTTT. Translated: CSAVGDTEAFF.

A few counts support this clone. The V call is TRBV9, the J call TRBJ2-7; TRBD1 might be the D (6 bases). CDR3 length: 13 amino acids. Germline V gene data show CDR1 as SGDLS and CDR2 as YYNGEE. V gave up 3 bases and J gave up 3 bases, with 10 bases separating them. CDR3 nucleotides: TGTGCCAGCAGCGCCGGGACAAACTACGAGCAGTACTTC. Protein: CASSAGTNYEQYF.